One TCR beta chain is described in this entry. The sample comes from a study of blood T cell repertoires in COVID-19. TCRdb's table, derived via immunoSEQ multiplex PCR, lists solely in-frame clones and lacks some. There are 100,000 or so clones in the sample; 85% to 90% occur only once, and 3% lies in the top ten. Germline V CDR1 and CDR2: SGHTS, YDEGEE. CDR3 length: 15 residues. The V end lost 1 base, the J end lost 0 bases, and 8 bases lay between the germline ends. This receptor was obtained from a man aged 50 or older with active or convalescent COVID-19. This chain links TRBV5-8 with TRBJ1-5; TRBD1 is a possible D gene (6 bases). The sequencing sample was made of peripheral blood. This chain's CDR3 is CASSLTTGSNQPQHF. For the CDR3, the DNA is TGTGCCAGCAGCTTGACGACAGGTAGCAATCAGCCCCAGCATTTT.